Below, 8 T cell receptor beta chains from the same sample are listed, as sequenced in a study of cytomegalovirus exposure and HLA in healthy donors (dated by TCRdb to about 2017). The library was made by the immunoSEQ multiplex PCR assay. A mixture of 60 forward primers for TCR Vbeta segments and 13 reverse primers for TCR Jbeta segments was used in the multiplex PCR. The immuneACCESS repertoire file appears here via TCRdb, limited to in-frame rearrangements. These files lack a portion of the clones; in checked studies, under half of the deficit traces to unresolved V genes, and the cause of the others is not known. This sample has under 200,000 clones in its table, and 86% of those were observed once. The ten largest clonotypes hold less than 0.35% of the sample. Sequenced sample: PBMCs. These receptors all come from a woman aged 25 to 45 in good health and CMV-seronegative.

The table lists this clone with a few counts. In DNA form, the CDR3 reads TGCAGTGCTCCTCTAGTATTCGAGCAGTTCTTC. Encoded protein: CSAPLVFEQFF. This chain links TRBV20-1 with TRBJ2-1; unclear D gene. This CDR3 spans 11 amino acids. Trimming stripped 5 bases from V and 10 bases from J, with 12 bases between. Per germline, CDR1 DFQATT and CDR2 SNEGSKA (reference sequence).

The J gene is TRBJ1-5, the V gene TRBV7-8; TRBD1 aligns across 7 bases. Per the germline V gene, CDR1 is SGHVS and CDR2 is FQNEAQ. CDR3 length: 13 residues. J was trimmed by 5 bases and V by 5 bases; bases with no gene match: 3. The CDR3 spells CASSPTGDQPQHF. CDR3 in DNA: TGTGCCAGCAGCCCTACAGGGGATCAGCCCCAGCATTTT.

The chain carries TRBV10-3 and TRBJ1-3; possible D gene TRBD1, 5 bases. Trimming pared 8 bases from V and 1 base from J, leaving 15 bases between. CDR3 length equals 15 residues. The germline CDR1 and CDR2 sequences are ENHRY and SYGVKD. CDR3 residues: CAIGSGTGSGNTIYF. The DNA of the CDR3 is TGTGCCATCGGGAGCGGGACCGGGTCTGGAAACACCATATATTTT.

The CDR3 DNA reads TGTGCCAGCAGTATAGGCGGAGGGAGAGAGACCCAGTACTTC. Protein sequence: CASSIGGGRETQYF. The V and J genes are TRBV6-1 and TRBJ2-5, with D possibly TRBD2 on 6 matching bases. Trimming removed 5 bases from V and 4 bases from J, with 14 bases in between. The CDR3 spans 14 residues. Germline V gives CDR1 MNHNS, CDR2 SASEGT.

This rearrangement joins TRBV30 to TRBJ2-1; a possible D gene is TRBD2 (5 bases). The V gene's germline CDR1 is GTSNPN and CDR2 SVGIG (reference sequence). This CDR3 contains 13 residues. Trimming shortened V by 3 bases and J by 9 bases, and 15 bases separated the two germline ends. In nucleotides, the CDR3 is TGTGCCTGGAGGCTAGCTGGTTCGGGTGAGCAGTTCTTC. Protein product: CAWRLAGSGEQFF.

The V gene is TRBV11-2, the J gene TRBJ1-3; tentatively, D is TRBD1 (5 bases). Germline-derived CDR1 and CDR2 are SGHAT and FQNNGV. V lost 2 bases, J lost 1 base, and 18 bases lay in between. The CDR3 is made up of 18 amino acids. CDR3 sequence reads: CASSLRARALGSGNTIYF. The CDR3 region has the DNA TGTGCCAGCAGCTTAAGAGCCAGGGCCCTTGGATCTGGAAACACCATATATTTT.

This clone appeared once. This chain links TRBV7-2 with TRBJ2-1, with D perhaps TRBD1 (7 bases). Trimming removed 2 bases from V and 6 bases from J, with 11 bases in between. The CDR3 contains 14 residues. Germline CDR1 reads SGHTA; CDR2 reads FQGNSA. The CDR3 region is CASSLPGGGNEQFF. In DNA form, the CDR3 reads TGTGCCAGCAGCTTACCAGGGGGAGGCAATGAGCAGTTCTTC.

In the case of this clone: Other DNA sequences in the same sample also yield this CDR3. The gene calls are TRBV9 and TRBJ2-1; no firm D call. V was shortened by 0 bases and J by 0 bases, with 4 bases between the two germline ends. Germline V gives CDR1 SGDLS, CDR2 YYNGEE. CDR3 length: 14 amino acids. The CDR3 loop is CASSVASSYNEQFF. The CDR3 DNA sequence: TGTGCCAGCAGCGTAGCGAGCTCCTACAATGAGCAGTTCTTC.